This entry features one TCR beta chain sequence. The antigen this receptor binds is unknown. An end of the junction differs from the germline gene, which may be a read error. In the paper's terms, the treatment or condition label means: in vitro stimulation with specific CMV peptide epitopes to enrich CMV-specific T cells. These data come from a study of T cell repertoires in cytomegalovirus infection (dated by TCRdb to the late 2010s). Regarding the complete study: The peptide stimulations were aimed at well-studied HLA-B-restricted epitopes as well as recently identified HLA-C-restricted CMV epitopes, whose presentation resists viral immunomodulation. Donor HLA type was relevant to the analysis, because carriage of CMV infection together with the matching HLA type was indicated by public TCR beta signatures. The study at large found these results: In the ex vivo response, HLA-C-restricted CMV-specific TCR beta clonotypes were dominant, and in two of eight donors the single most frequent clonotype came from this HLA-C-restricted group. In both this cohort and an independent roughly 400-donor cohort, the cumulative frequency of public TCR beta family members distinguished carriers of CMV infection plus the relevant HLA type.

Sequencing took place on an Illumina HiSeq 1500. TCRdb ran its own pipeline on the public reads, namely fastp trimming at Q25 and MiXCR clone calling, and kept in-frame beta chains. Duplicate CDR3 protein sequences are folded into a single record with the most common DNA and genes. In this sample the table shows around 900,000 distinct CDR3 sequences, around 32% of which occur a single time. 11% to 15% of the sample goes to the ten largest clones. Taken from the germline V gene, the CDR1 and CDR2 loops are SGHVS and FNYEAQ. The CDR3 has 15 amino acids, counting the end cysteine and phenylalanine. Only CDR3 DNA remains: 45 bases, in frame from the first base.

Material: cultured CD8+ T cells from PBMCs, obtained from culture after CMV antigen stimulation. This sequence uses TRBV7-6 and TRBJ2-1; 8 bases in between match TRBD2. This clonotype was sampled from a human donor in good health (CMV status not recorded). Some clones in this sample may be carry-over from other donors' samples. The CDR3 sequence is CASSYRTSPREEQFF. The DNA is TGTGCTAGCAGCTATAGGACTAGCCCACGAGAGGAGCAGTTCTTC.